This TCR beta chain stems from a study of blood T cell repertoires in COVID-19. Study background: The cDNA or gDNA used as material had been derived from T cells, B-cell-depleted T cells, or PBMCs.

Germline V gene sequence: CDR1 MNHEY, CDR2 SVGAGI. Trimming took 6 bases from V and 4 from J; bases not matched to a gene: 4. This CDR3 is built from 13 residues. TCRdb keeps only in-frame clones here, not all; method: immunoSEQ multiplex PCR. In the table there are about 80,000 clones, 70% to 80% of which are singletons. J is TRBJ2-3 and V is TRBV6-5; 7 nucleotides align to TRBD2. The sample comprised peripheral blood. This TCR derives from a man between 65 and 85 years old with active or convalescent COVID-19. For the CDR3, the DNA is TGTGCCAGCAGGCTCGCGGGGGCAGATACGCAGTATTTT. Translated: CASRLAGADTQYF.